A single sample is the source of the 30 T cell receptor beta chains below, sequenced in a study of a mutant IDH1 vaccine in newly diagnosed glioma. The sample's time point: week 35, safety follow-up. Vaccination used 300 ug of mutant IDH1 20-mer peptide per dose, with topical imiquimod. Profiling relied on immunoSEQ multiplex PCR, and the TCRdb table lists in-frame clones only, not all of them. The sample consists of tens of thousands of clones, 80% to 90% of them appearing once. Their antigens remain unidentified. Source: PBMCs, taken from a glioma patient whose treatment included an IDH1 peptide vaccine. Source of these receptors: a man aged 35 to 55 with glioma.

This chain uses TRBV11-2 with TRBJ1-1, with D uncertain. The CDR3 has 14 residues. The V and J ends lost 0 bases and 1 base respectively, with 6 bases between them. Germline assignment: CDR1 SGHAT and CDR2 FQNNGV. The DNA for the CDR3 is TGTGCCAGCAGCTTAGAACTTTGGAACACTGAAGCTTTCTTT. Protein sequence: CASSLELWNTEAFF. The whole variable domain, filled in from reference TRBV11-2 and TRBJ1-1, reads EAGVAQSPRYKIIEKRQSVAFWCNPISGHATLYWYQQILGQGPKLLIQFQNNGVVDDSQLPKDRFSAERLKGVDSTLKIQPAKLEDSAVYLCASSLELWNTEAFFGQGTRLTVV.

This chain links TRBV5-4 with TRBJ2-7; D is unresolved. Germline CDR1 SGHNT, CDR2 YYREEE (reference sequence). The CDR3 sequence is 14 residues long. Trimming removed 0 bases from V and 6 bases from J, with 13 bases in between. The DNA of the CDR3 is TGTGCCAGCAGCTTGGATCCCCAGCGCAGCGAGCAGTACTTC. Protein product: CASSLDPQRSEQYF.

Of note for this clone: A read error may explain this, as a much larger clone is one base away. CDR3 coding DNA: TGTGCCAGCAGTTACTCGATAAGGTGTACCTTC. It codes for CASSYSIRCTF. This chain joins TRBV6-6 and TRBJ1-2; no clear D gene. The CDR3 length is 11 residues. Germline lookup yields CDR1 MNHNY and CDR2 SVGAGI (reference sequence). Trimming left V 0 bases short and J 14 bases short, with 10 bases between.

V and J are TRBV18 and TRBJ2-6; possibly TRBD1 or TRBD2 for D (6 bases each). The CDR3 totals 16 residues. The V and J ends lost 8 bases and 0 bases respectively, with 14 bases between them. CDR1 is KGHSH and CDR2 is LQKENI in the germline V gene. DNA of the CDR3: TGTGCCAGCCCTTCGGGGGCCAGCTCTGGGGCCAACGTCCTGACTTTC. Protein sequence: CASPSGASSGANVLTF. Filled out from reference TRBV18 and TRBJ2-6, the complete variable domain reads NAGVMQNPRHLVRRRGQEARLRCSPMKGHSHVYWYRQLPEEGLKFMVYLQKENIIDESGMPKERFSAEFPKEGPSILRIQQVVRGDSAAYFCASPSGASSGANVLTFGAGSRLTVL.

The gene calls are TRBV6-5 and TRBJ2-7, with 7 nucleotides matching TRBD1. V shed 10 bases, J shed 0 bases, and the junction held 6 bases outside the gene matches. In germline, CDR1 is MNHEY, CDR2 SVGAGI. CDR3 length: 13 residues. As DNA, the CDR3 is TGTGCCACTAGACAGGGCCTCTCCTACGAGCAGTACTTC. Translation gives CATRQGLSYEQYF.

This rearrangement joins TRBV13 to TRBJ2-7, with D perhaps assigned TRBD1 or TRBD2 (5 bases each). The length of the CDR3 is 13 residues. Germline V lookup: CDR1 PRHDT, CDR2 FYEKMQ (reference sequence). V was shortened by 2 bases and J by 6 bases, with 11 bases between the two germline ends. CDR3 nucleotides: TGTGCCAGCAGCTTATTGGATGGGACCGAGCAGTACTTC. It translates to CASSLLDGTEQYF.

This sequence joins TRBV5-5 and TRBJ1-6; 9 nucleotides match TRBD1. J was trimmed by 0 bases and V by 3 bases; bases with no gene match: 4. Germline-derived CDR1 and CDR2 are SGHKS and YYEKEE (reference sequence). The CDR3 is made up of 17 amino acids. CDR3 residues: CASSYRGPHSYNSPLHF. CDR3 DNA sequence: TGTGCCAGCAGCTACAGGGGGCCCCACTCCTATAATTCACCCCTCCACTTT.

The V and J genes are TRBV5-8 and TRBJ1-3, with D possibly matching TRBD1 (6 bases). Trimming removed 3 bases from V and 0 bases from J, with 19 bases in between. Per the germline V gene, CDR1 is SGHTS and CDR2 is YDEGEE. The CDR3 is 18 amino acids. CDR3 in DNA: TGTGCCAGCAGCTGGATCCGGGACACTTCGTACTCTGGAAACACCATATATTTT. Translation gives CASSWIRDTSYSGNTIYF.

The gene calls are TRBV18 and TRBJ2-2; D unresolved. Germline loops: CDR1 KGHSH, CDR2 LQKENI. This CDR3 is 12 amino acids long. V dropped 3 bases and J dropped 1 base, with 0 bases sitting between them. The CDR3 reads CASSPNTGELFF. CDR3 nucleotide sequence: TGTGCCAGCTCACCGAACACCGGGGAGCTGTTTTTT. The full variable domain, with the rest looked up from reference TRBV18 and TRBJ2-2, is NAGVMQNPRHLVRRRGQEARLRCSPMKGHSHVYWYRQLPEEGLKFMVYLQKENIIDESGMPKERFSAEFPKEGPSILRIQQVVRGDSAAYFCASSPNTGELFFGEGSRLTVL.

This chain links TRBV9 with TRBJ2-1; 11 nucleotides agree with TRBD2. CDR1 is SGDLS, CDR2 YYNGEE, per germline. V gave up 0 bases and J gave up 7 bases; unmatched junction bases: 9. The CDR3 loop spans 17 amino acids. The CDR3 is CASSVDQLAGVRNEQFF. CDR3 coding DNA: TGTGCCAGCAGCGTAGACCAACTAGCGGGAGTGAGGAATGAGCAGTTCTTC. Looking up the rest from reference TRBV9 and TRBJ2-1 gives the full variable domain: DSGVTQTPKHLITATGQRVTLRCSPRSGDLSVYWYQQSLDQGLQFLIQYYNGEERAKGNILERFSAQQFPDLHSELNLSSLELGDSALYFCASSVDQLAGVRNEQFFGPGTRLTVL.

The chain joins TRBV27 to TRBJ2-3; 8 positions match TRBD2. Germline V lookup: CDR1 MNHEY, CDR2 SMNVEV (reference sequence). The CDR3 contains 16 residues. Losses at the gene ends were 1 base for V and 2 bases for J; bases not matched to a gene: 5. The CDR3: CASSLYGGGNTDTQYF. The CDR3 nucleotides are TGTGCCAGCAGTTTATACGGCGGGGGGAACACAGATACGCAGTATTTT.

The rearrangement joins TRBV2 to TRBJ1-4; tentative D call: TRBD1 (6 bases). V was shortened by 6 bases and J by 3 bases, with 17 bases between the two germline ends. The CDR3 covers 16 residues. Germline CDR1 is SNHLY and CDR2 is FYNNEI. The CDR3: CASRRGGLPSNEKLFF. CDR3 nucleotides: TGTGCCAGCAGAAGGGGGGGGCTTCCTTCTAATGAAAAACTGTTTTTT.

The chain employs TRBV5-1 and TRBJ2-5; 15 positions agree with TRBD2. Losses at the gene ends were 0 bases for V and 3 bases for J; bases not matched to a gene: 6. This CDR3 has 18 amino acids. CDR1 is SGHRS and CDR2 is YFSETQ in the germline V gene. CDR3 coding DNA: TGCGCCAGCAGCTTGGGGTTGGGACTAGCGGGAGGAAAAGAGACCCAGTACTTC. This codes for CASSLGLGLAGGKETQYF. The complete variable domain, with remaining parts taken from reference TRBV5-1 and TRBJ2-5, reads KAGVTQTPRYLIKTRGQQVTLSCSPISGHRSVSWYQQTPGQGLQFLFEYFSETQRNKGNFPGRFSGRQFSNSRSEMNVSTLELGDSALYLCASSLGLGLAGGKETQYFGPGTRLLVL.

The rearrangement uses TRBV5-4 and TRBJ1-1; D is undetermined. The CDR3 has 15 residues. Germline-derived CDR1 and CDR2 are SGHNT and YYREEE (reference sequence). Trimming removed 2 bases at V and 1 base at J, with 12 bases between. In DNA, the CDR3 is TGTGCCAGCAGCTTAATGACCAGCAAGAACACTGAAGCTTTCTTT. Translation: CASSLMTSKNTEAFF. The full variable domain, with the rest looked up from reference TRBV5-4 and TRBJ1-1, is ETGVTQSPTHLIKTRGQQVTLRCSSQSGHNTVSWYQQALGQGPQFIFQYYREEENGRGNFPPRFSGLQFPNYSSELNVNALELDDSALYLCASSLMTSKNTEAFFGQGTRLTVV.

This clone was recorded only once. CDR3 DNA sequence: TGTGCCAGCAGCTCACTAGCGGGAGAGATCTACGAGCAGTACTTC. This translates into CASSSLAGEIYEQYF. This chain links TRBV5-6 with TRBJ2-7, with TRBD2 identical over 11 bases. Germline V gives CDR1 SGHDT, CDR2 YYEEEE. Trimming took 3 bases from V and 3 from J; bases not matched to a gene: 5. The CDR3 consists of 15 residues.

The chain couples TRBV11-2 to TRBJ2-3; the D gene is possibly TRBD1 (5 bases). Trimming shortened V by 1 base and J by 1 base, and 9 bases separated the two germline ends. The CDR3 runs to 15 residues. Germline CDR1 reads SGHAT; CDR2 reads FQNNGV. The CDR3 loop reads CASSLGVRGTDTQYF. CDR3 bases: TGTGCCAGCAGCTTAGGTGTCAGGGGCACAGATACGCAGTATTTT. Complete variable domain (other parts from reference TRBV11-2 and TRBJ2-3): EAGVAQSPRYKIIEKRQSVAFWCNPISGHATLYWYQQILGQGPKLLIQFQNNGVVDDSQLPKDRFSAERLKGVDSTLKIQPAKLEDSAVYLCASSLGVRGTDTQYFGPGTRLTVL.

This clone was recorded once. The chain carries TRBV19 and TRBJ2-7; 9 bases map to TRBD1. Trimming took 3 bases from V and 3 from J; bases not matched to a gene: 6. CDR3 length: 15 amino acids. CDR1 is LNHDA and CDR2 is SQIVND in the germline V gene (reference sequence). CDR3 coding DNA: TGTGCCAGTAGTATCTCCTCGGGACAGGGCTACGAGCAGTACTTC. Protein product: CASSISSGQGYEQYF.

This chain joins TRBV6-5 and TRBJ2-7; a possible D gene is TRBD1 (6 bases). Germline CDR1 reads MNHEY; CDR2 reads SVGAGI. The CDR3 runs to 12 residues. V gave up 5 bases and J gave up 4 bases, with 9 bases separating them. CDR3 nucleotide sequence: TGTGCCAGCAGTCCGGACAGATACGAGCAGTACTTC. This encodes CASSPDRYEQYF.

The V call is TRBV5-1, the J call TRBJ1-1; 7 nucleotides match TRBD1. This CDR3 has 15 residues. Germline CDR1 reads SGHRS; CDR2 reads YFSETQ. The trim removed 4 bases at V and 0 bases at J, leaving 6 bases unmatched. Written as DNA, the CDR3 is TGCGCCAGCAGCATCACCGGGACAGTGAACACTGAAGCTTTCTTT. It codes for CASSITGTVNTEAFF.

The chain joins TRBV18 to TRBJ2-7; TRBD1 is a possible D gene (6 bases). Germline lookup yields CDR1 KGHSH and CDR2 LQKENI. This CDR3 is 15 amino acids long. V lost 6 bases and J lost 5, with 20 bases in between. CDR3 nucleotides: TGTGCCAGCTCTTCCGGGACAATTGGTATTAACGAGCAGTACTTC. This sequence encodes CASSSGTIGINEQYF.

This chain connects TRBV7-2 to TRBJ1-1; D gene unclear. V lost 5 bases and J 0 bases, leaving 10 bases between the germline ends. The CDR3 has 14 amino acids. The germline V gene has CDR1 SGHTA and CDR2 FQGNSA. The CDR3 DNA reads TGTGCCAGCAGCACAACATTGATGAACACTGAAGCTTTCTTT. Encoded protein: CASSTTLMNTEAFF.

The J gene is TRBJ2-3, the V gene TRBV5-6; 8 bases are a match to TRBD1. This CDR3 is 14 amino acids long. V trimming: 5 bases; J trimming: 3 bases; junction bases outside the gene matches: 5. The germline gives CDR1 SGHDT, CDR2 YYEEEE. The CDR3 nucleotides are TGTGCCAGCAGACCCCAGGGGGCGACAGATACGCAGTATTTT. Its translation is CASRPQGATDTQYF.

The rearrangement uses TRBV2 and TRBJ1-2, with TRBD1 as a possible D gene (6 bases). The CDR3 loop spans 14 amino acids. Germline-derived CDR1 and CDR2 are SNHLY and FYNNEI. V dropped 3 bases and J dropped 3 bases, with 11 bases sitting between them. DNA of the CDR3: TGTGCCAGCAGTGAGCAGGGGAGCCACTATGGCTACACCTTC. Translated, it gives CASSEQGSHYGYTF.

The CDR3 protein is CASSVGDRSYEQYF. The CDR3 bases are TGTGCCAGCAGCGTAGGGGATAGATCCTACGAGCAGTACTTC. The J gene is TRBJ2-7, the V gene TRBV9; unclear D gene. V lost 0 bases to trimming and J lost 1 base, with 8 bases between them. Germline loops: CDR1 SGDLS, CDR2 YYNGEE. The CDR3 contains 14 residues.

The rearrangement links TRBV7-9 to TRBJ1-5; no reliable D call. Trimming shortened V by 3 bases and J by 0 bases, and 18 bases separated the two germline ends. This CDR3 has 18 amino acids. Per the germline V gene, CDR1 is SEHNR and CDR2 is FQNEAQ (reference sequence). CDR3 sequence (DNA): TGTGCCAGCAGCTTTTCTTTTCTAAAGCGGTATAGCAATCAGCCCCAGCATTTT. Translation: CASSFSFLKRYSNQPQHF. The whole variable domain, remainder taken from reference TRBV7-9 and TRBJ1-5, is DTGVSQNPRHKITKRGQNVTFRCDPISEHNRLYWYRQTLGQGPEFLTYFQNEAQLEKSRLLSDRFSAERPKGSFSTLEIQRTEQGDSAMYLCASSFSFLKRYSNQPQHFGDGTRLSIL.

The rearrangement joins TRBV15 to TRBJ2-1; TRBD1 matches 7 bases. The V segment lost 3 bases and the J segment 2 bases; nucleotides outside the gene matches: 7. Germline loops: CDR1 LNHNV, CDR2 YYDKDF (reference sequence). The CDR3 is 16 residues long. The CDR3 reads CATSRDTGQTYNEQFF. The CDR3 coding sequence is TGTGCCACCAGCAGGGACACGGGACAGACCTACAATGAGCAGTTCTTC. Full variable domain (outside the CDR3, taken from reference TRBV15 and TRBJ2-1): DAMVIQNPRYQVTQFGKPVTLSCSQTLNHNVMYWYQQKSSQAPKLLFHYYDKDFNNEADTPDNFQSRRPNTSFCFLDIRSPGLGDTAMYLCATSRDTGQTYNEQFFGPGTRLTVL.

This clone was detected only once. The chain links TRBV5-4 to TRBJ2-1; D is ambiguous. V lost 0 bases and J 0 bases, leaving 7 bases between the germline ends. CDR1 is SGHNT, CDR2 YYREEE, per germline (reference sequence). This CDR3 has 15 amino acids. The CDR3 here is CASSLDSNSYNEQFF. The CDR3 nucleotides are TGTGCCAGCAGCTTGGACTCGAACTCCTACAATGAGCAGTTCTTC.

The J gene is TRBJ2-7, the V gene TRBV18; 9 positions match TRBD1. Germline V lookup: CDR1 KGHSH, CDR2 LQKENI. V trimming: 4 bases; J trimming: 2 bases; junction bases outside the gene matches: 6. The CDR3 is made up of 15 amino acids. CDR3 bases: TGTGCCAGCTCACGGACCGGGACAGGGCCCTACGAGCAGTACTTC. Translating it yields CASSRTGTGPYEQYF.

The chain links TRBV11-2 to TRBJ1-2; 9 bases agree with TRBD1. Germline-derived CDR1 and CDR2 are SGHAT and FQNNGV. Trimming cost V 5 bases and J 3 bases; bases outside gene matches: 1. The CDR3 has 13 amino acids. The CDR3: CASSRDRDYGYTF. The CDR3 coding sequence is TGTGCCAGCAGCCGGGACAGGGACTATGGCTACACCTTC.

V and J are TRBV15 and TRBJ1-1; TRBD1 is a possible D gene (5 bases). Germline V CDR1 and CDR2: LNHNV, YYDKDF (reference sequence). The CDR3 extends over 16 amino acids. The V end lost 1 base, the J end lost 0 bases, and 12 bases lay between the germline ends. The CDR3 nucleotides read TGTGCCACCAGCAGAGGTTGGGACCAGATGAACACTGAAGCTTTCTTT. Residues: CATSRGWDQMNTEAFF.